This entry is about one T cell receptor (beta chain). What it binds is unknown. The data were produced by immunoSEQ multiplex PCR, yet TCRdb's version contains in-frame clones alone and is incomplete. Of 40,000 or so clones listed, roughly nine tenths are singletons. Sample time point: week 5, during vaccination. Every vaccine dose comprised 300 ug of mutant IDH1 20-mer peptide plus topical imiquimod. New WHO grade 3 or 4 astrocytomas that were IDH1-mutant and ATRX-lost occurred in the donors. The trim removed 3 bases at V and 6 bases at J, leaving 2 bases unmatched. Germline V CDR1 and CDR2: KGHSH, LQKENI. This CDR3 region has 13 residues. The data stem from a study of a mutant IDH1 vaccine in newly diagnosed glioma.

The receptor's source is a man in his fifties or sixties with glioma. The material was PBMCs, obtained from a glioma patient whose treatment included an IDH1 peptide vaccine. V gene TRBV18 combines with J gene TRBJ1-5; TRBD1 agrees at 7 bases. The CDR3 nucleotides are TGTGCCAGCTCACCCGACAGGGCTCAGCCCCAGCATTTT. Translation: CASSPDRAQPQHF.